Below, 19 T cell receptor beta chains from the same sample are listed, as sequenced in a study of T-cell reconstitution after alpha-beta-depleted transplantation in children. During its preparation, the TCRbeta library received unique molecular identifiers. Via MiXCR, TCRdb re-called the PCR reads, giving one row per CDR3 protein. The sample contains roughly 5,100 distinct CDR3 sequences, 26% of which appear only once. Source: PBMCs, mostly from graft donor cells, taken 60 days after TCRalphabeta/CD19-depleted stem cell transplant. Every receptor here comes from a male patient aged 2 to 10 who had a stem cell transplant for acute lymphoblastic leukemia, so the T cells may come from the graft donor.

The chain is built from TRBV7-2 and TRBJ2-7, with a tentative D call TRBD2 (6 bases). CDR1 and CDR2 from the germline V gene are SGHTA and FQGNSA. V lost 3 bases and J 3 bases, leaving 15 bases between the germline ends. The length of the CDR3 is 15 residues. The CDR3 DNA reads as TGTGCCAGCAGCTTTACTGGAGCGGGCTACTACGAGCAGTACTTC. Translating gives CASSFTGAGYYEQYF.

The chain is built from TRBV26 and TRBJ1-1; the D call in the table, TRBD1, was not verified against the DNA. TRBV26 is flagged as a pseudogene. This CDR3 has 14 amino acids. The CDR3 bases are TGTGCCAGCAGGGTATCGACAGGCTCCGCTGAGGCTTTCTTT. Translated: CASRVSTGSAEAFF.

J is TRBJ2-3 and V is TRBV6-2 or TRBV6-3; TRBD2 aligns across 10 bases. V lost 7 bases and J lost 2; bases outside the gene matches: 6. Germline lookup yields CDR1 MNHEY and CDR2 SVGEGT. The CDR3 covers 15 residues. CDR3 sequence (DNA): TGTGCCAGCAACACCGGGACTAGCGCCACAGATACGCAGTATTTT. This gives the protein CASNTGTSATDTQYF.

In this sample, this clonotype is medium-sized (0.01 to 0.1%). The chain has TRBV2 and TRBJ2-1; 16 bases are shared with TRBD2. CDR1 and CDR2 from the germline V gene are SNHLY and FYNNEI. The CDR3 totals 20 residues. Germline trimming cut 6 bases from V and 0 bases from J; bases unmatched to any gene: 11. Here the CDR3 DNA reads TGTGCCAGCAGGAAAGCACCGGGACTAGCGGGAGGGAGCTCCTACAATGAGCAGTTCTTC. Its translation: CASRKAPGLAGGSSYNEQFF.

Ten or more counts support this clonotype. The chain is built from TRBV7-9 and TRBJ1-3, with D unresolved. The CDR3 runs 16 residues. The V end was cut by 1 base, the J end by 0 bases, with 10 bases between. Germline V lookup: CDR1 SEHNR, CDR2 FQNEAQ (reference sequence). The CDR3 sequence: CASSLGGQISGNTIYF. Written as DNA, the CDR3 is TGTGCCAGCAGCTTAGGGGGTCAGATCTCTGGAAACACCATATATTTT.

The chain couples TRBV20-1 to TRBJ2-4; the D gene could be TRBD1 or TRBD2 (6 bases each). Deletions cut 4 bases from V and 6 bases from J, with 13 bases between. The germline V gene encodes CDR1 DFQATT and CDR2 SNEGSKA (reference sequence). The CDR3 runs 13 residues. The CDR3 sequence is CSATGGGGNIQYF. CDR3 DNA sequence: TGCAGTGCTACCGGAGGAGGGGGAAACATTCAGTACTTC.

The chain combines TRBV3-1 with TRBJ1-5; D perhaps matches TRBD1 (5 bases). This CDR3 is built from 13 residues. From germline, CDR1 is LGHDT and CDR2 YNNKEL (reference sequence). Deletions cut 10 bases from V and 5 bases from J, with 15 bases between. The CDR3 spells CATCQQGYQPQHF. CDR3 bases: TGTGCCACCTGCCAGCAGGGATATCAGCCCCAGCATTTT. Complete variable domain (other parts from reference TRBV3-1 and TRBJ1-5): DTAVSQTPKYLVTQMGNDKSIKCEQNLGHDTMYWYKQDSKKFLKIMFSYNNKELIINETVPNRFSPKSPDKAHLNLHINSLELGDSAVYFCATCQQGYQPQHFGDGTRLSIL.

At least ten counts were recorded for this clonotype. The chain couples TRBV3-1 to TRBJ2-3, with a possible D match to TRBD2 (5 bases). From germline, CDR1 is LGHDT and CDR2 YNNKEL (reference sequence). Trimming shortened V by 2 bases and J by 6 bases, and 24 bases separated the two germline ends. The CDR3 spans 18 residues. CDR3 sequence (DNA): TGTGCCAGCAGCCAAAAGGTCGCCAGTTTTTCGGAGGCGGATACGCAGTATTTT. Protein sequence: CASSQKVASFSEADTQYF.

This clonotype came up many times. The chain has TRBV10-1 and TRBJ2-2, with 8 nucleotides matching TRBD1. The CDR3 is made up of 16 amino acids. V gave up 2 bases and J gave up 3 bases; unmatched junction bases: 5. Germline V gene sequence: CDR1 WNHNN, CDR2 SYGVQD (reference sequence). This chain's CDR3 is CASSEVTGVDTGELFF. CDR3 bases: TGCGCCAGCAGTGAGGTGACAGGGGTAGACACCGGGGAGCTGTTTTTT.

This clonotype is deemed medium-sized (0.01 to 0.1%). The chain is built from TRBV5-5 and TRBJ2-7, with 8 bases aligning to TRBD2. The ends lost 1 base at V and 4 bases at J; junction bases unmatched: 7. Germline V gives CDR1 SGHKS, CDR2 YYEKEE (reference sequence). The length of the CDR3 is 15 residues. The CDR3 loop reads CASSLLEAGVYEQYF. The CDR3 region has the DNA TGTGCCAGCAGCTTGTTGGAAGCGGGAGTGTACGAGCAGTACTTC.

In its sample, this clonotype was seen many times. This rearrangement joins TRBV7-2 to TRBJ2-5; TRBD1 matches at 7 bases. Losses at the gene ends were 5 bases for V and 3 bases for J; bases not matched to a gene: 6. The CDR3 covers 14 residues. CDR1 is SGHTA, CDR2 FQGNSA, per germline. CDR3 in DNA: TGTGCCAGCAGCGCATTGGGACAGAAAGAGACCCAGTACTTC. This codes for CASSALGQKETQYF.

V gene TRBV6-2 or TRBV6-3 combines with J gene TRBJ2-7; D ambiguous. CDR3 length: 14 amino acids. V was clipped by 5 bases and J by 4 bases, with 15 bases between them. Looked up from germline, CDR1 is MNHEY and CDR2 is SVGEGT. CDR3 sequence: CASSKGRNFYEQYF. CDR3 nucleotide sequence: TGTGCCAGCAGTAAAGGACGGAACTTTTACGAGCAGTACTTC.

Many counts were recorded for this clonotype. The chain joins TRBV3-1 to TRBJ2-1, with 7 bases matching TRBD2. V lost 0 bases and J lost 4; bases outside the gene matches: 6. The CDR3 is 16 residues long. Germline assignment: CDR1 LGHDT and CDR2 YNNKEL (reference sequence). CDR3 DNA sequence: TGTGCCAGCAGCCAAGACGGAAGGGGACTATACAATGAGCAGTTCTTC. This sequence encodes CASSQDGRGLYNEQFF.

This clonotype has ten or more counts. The V and J genes are TRBV12-3 or TRBV12-4 and TRBJ1-3, with D possibly matching TRBD1 (5 bases). The CDR3 has 15 amino acids. The V end was cut by 4 bases, the J end by 0 bases, with 10 bases between. This chain's CDR3 is CASSSQGLSGNTIYF. The CDR3 nucleotides are TGTGCCAGCAGTTCTCAGGGACTCTCTGGAAACACCATATATTTT.

This clonotype was seen at least ten times. The rearrangement joins TRBV20-1 to TRBJ1-1; the D is unclear. This CDR3 contains 12 residues. The germline gives CDR1 DFQATT, CDR2 SNEGSKA (reference sequence). V was shortened by 8 bases and J by 4 bases, with 14 bases between the two germline ends. The DNA of the CDR3 is TGCAGTCTAGCCGCGGGCGGCACTGAAGCTTTCTTT. Its translation: CSLAAGGTEAFF.

V usage is TRBV12-3 or TRBV12-4 and J usage is TRBJ2-1, with D unresolved. This CDR3 is built from 13 residues. The ends were cut back, 2 bases at V and 6 bases at J, with 8 bases in the middle. The CDR3 here is CASSLRFVNEQFF. DNA of the CDR3: TGTGCCAGCAGTTTACGATTTGTCAATGAGCAGTTCTTC.

The V and J genes are TRBV5-1 and TRBJ2-2, with D possibly TRBD1 on 5 matching bases. The CDR3 consists of 14 residues. Germline CDR1 reads SGHRS; CDR2 reads YFSETQ. V was cut by 9 bases and J by 3 bases, with 15 bases left in between. CDR3 in amino acids: CAMGSGHDTGELFF. The CDR3 DNA sequence: TGCGCCATGGGCTCCGGACATGACACCGGGGAGCTGTTTTTT.

This clonotype has a count of ten or more. The chain links TRBV5-1 to TRBJ2-7; D not certain. The CDR3 is made up of 14 amino acids. Trimming pared 4 bases from V and 0 bases from J, leaving 11 bases between. Germline CDR1 reads SGHRS; CDR2 reads YFSETQ. The CDR3 DNA reads TGCGCCAGCAGCCTCCCCTCACTCTCCTACGAGCAGTACTTC. Its translation: CASSLPSLSYEQYF.

The chain carries TRBV7-8 and TRBJ1-5; 7 bases match TRBD1. CDR1 SGHVS and CDR2 FQNEAQ come from the germline V gene. Trimming took 0 bases from V and 3 from J; bases not matched to a gene: 5. The CDR3 consists of 16 residues. The CDR3 sequence is CASSLATGVDNQPQHF. CDR3 in DNA: TGTGCCAGCAGCTTAGCTACAGGGGTCGACAATCAGCCCCAGCATTTT.